This T cell receptor (beta chain) was profiled in a study of T cell responses to AZD1222 COVID-19 vaccine. The study pooled second doses at about 4 or about 12 weeks. Regarding this clone: Its antigen is still unknown.

Assay: immunoSEQ multiplex PCR; the TCRdb copy retains only in-frame clones and omits some. The sample carries 110,000 or so clones, more than 70% recorded once. Findings of the study overall: Two AZD1222 administrations were followed by greater Spike-specific TCR breadth and depth. Dominant at 160-218 and 743-854, vaccine-associated CD4 TCRs also spanned spike. Just a handful of people given AZD1222 tested seropositive at baseline.

The TCR originated in an adult who received the AZD1222 COVID-19 vaccine. The input for sequencing was peripheral blood, taken 28 days after the second AZD1222 dose.

The CDR3 DNA sequence: TGCAGCGCAACGGGCAGGGTGGAAACCGGGGAGCTGTTTTTT. Translation gives CSATGRVETGELFF. The genes are TRBV29-1 and TRBJ2-2; weak D call: TRBD1 (5 bases). CDR1 and CDR2 from the germline V gene are SQVTM and ANQGSEA. V lost 7 bases, J lost 5 bases, and 17 bases lay in between. The CDR3 is 14 residues long.